This is a list of T cell receptor beta chains from one sample in a study of cytotoxic CD8 clonotypes in ibrutinib-treated CLL. The table came from immunoSEQ multiplex PCR; TCRdb's copy has only in-frame clones and leaves some out. Of 150,000 or so clones listed, over 75% are singletons. Sequences were derived from PBMCs, sampled after 36 months of ibrutinib treatment. Receptors originate from a human donor with chronic lymphocytic leukemia. Each CDR3 is given with its conserved first and last residue. Fields, in order: V gene, clone size, D gene, J gene, CDR3 DNA, CDR3 protein. The D gene is left open where the match is weak. Not every row has a clone size; where given, it reads once, few, many or a size class.

>TRBV6-1|few|-|TRBJ1-5
TGTGCCAGCAGTGAATGGGGAAGTCAGCCCCAGCATTTT
CASSEWGSQPQHF
>TRBV7-9|-|TRBD1|TRBJ1-1
TGTGCCAGCTGGAAGGGGGCTAACACTGAAGCTTTCTTT
CASWKGANTEAFF
>TRBV25-1|-|TRBD2|TRBJ2-2
TGTGCCAGCAGTGAGACTAGCGGGGCTACCGGGGAGCTGTTTTTT
CASSETSGATGELFF
>TRBV27|-|-|TRBJ2-7
TGTGCCAGCACAGGGGACCGTAACCCATACGAGCAGTACTTC
CASTGDRNPYEQYF
>TRBV19|-|TRBD1|TRBJ2-1
TGTGCCAGTAGTAGCGACAGGGGGCTTTCCTACAATGAGCAGTTCTTC
CASSSDRGLSYNEQFF
>TRBV30|-|-|TRBJ2-2
TGTGCCTGGAGTGTTGGAGGGGAGCTGTTTTTT
CAWSVGGELFF
>TRBV29-1|-|-|TRBJ1-1
TGCAGCGTAGCACAGGGGAACACTGAAGCTTTCTTT
CSVAQGNTEAFF
>TRBV6-5|-|-|TRBJ1-6
TGTGCCAGCAGTTATTTCCCGGGTACCCTCCACTTT
CASSYFPGTLHF
>TRBV18|-|TRBD2|TRBJ2-2
TGTGCCAGCTCACCAGGACTAGCGGGGAGCACCGGGGAGCTGTTTTTT
CASSPGLAGSTGELFF
>TRBV6-5|-|TRBD2|TRBJ2-5
TGTGCCAGCAGTTACCTAGCGGTCGCGGGGACCCAGTACTTC
CASSYLAVAGTQYF